The present TCR beta chain was sequenced within a study of blood T cell repertoires in COVID-19. Study background: Some COVID-19 samples were acute and others convalescent; all came from the United States, Italy and Spain. Sample material is recorded as cDNA or gDNA derived from T cells, B-cell-depleted T cells, or PBMCs.

This CDR3 spans 13 amino acids. CDR1 and CDR2 from the germline V gene are LNHNV and YYDKDF (reference sequence). Trimming pared 1 base from V and 3 bases from J, leaving 6 bases between. Original data processing: Nucleated cell number was recorded as an estimate derived from reference gene primer amplification. Data came from immunoSEQ multiplex PCR; TCRdb stores just in-frame clones and leaves some out. V and J calls and clone size are those listed in that table; D and trimming were worked out from the DNA. The sample carries 250,000 to 350,000 clones, about nine tenths recorded once. The source of this sequence is a woman aged 50 to 65 who had recovered from COVID-19. The material sequenced was peripheral blood. V and J are TRBV15 and TRBJ2-5; D is uncertain. The CDR3 sequence: CATSRAVEETQYF. CDR3 nucleotides: TGTGCCACCAGCAGAGCAGTGGAAGAGACCCAGTACTTC.